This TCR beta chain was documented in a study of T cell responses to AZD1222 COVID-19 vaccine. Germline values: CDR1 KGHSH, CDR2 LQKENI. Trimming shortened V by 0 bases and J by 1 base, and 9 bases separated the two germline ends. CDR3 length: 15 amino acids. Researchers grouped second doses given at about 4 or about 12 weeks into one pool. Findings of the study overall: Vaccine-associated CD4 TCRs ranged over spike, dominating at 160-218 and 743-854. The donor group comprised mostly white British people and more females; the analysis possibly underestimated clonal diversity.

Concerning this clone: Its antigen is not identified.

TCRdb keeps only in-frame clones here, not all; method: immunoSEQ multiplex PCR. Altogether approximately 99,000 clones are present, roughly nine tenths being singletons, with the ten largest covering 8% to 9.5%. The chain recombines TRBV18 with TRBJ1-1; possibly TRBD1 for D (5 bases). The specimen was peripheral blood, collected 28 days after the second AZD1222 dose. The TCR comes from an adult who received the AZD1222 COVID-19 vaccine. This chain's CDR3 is CASSPPSRENTEAFF. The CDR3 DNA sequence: TGTGCCAGCTCACCACCCTCCAGGGAGAACACTGAAGCTTTCTTT.